This TCR beta chain was profiled in a study of T cell repertoires in cytomegalovirus infection. Turning to the study itself: Recently identified HLA-C-restricted CMV epitopes and well-studied HLA-B-restricted CMV epitopes were used by the study. It can be stated that public TCR beta signatures indicated CMV infection as well as a matching HLA type.

Looked up from germline, CDR1 is SGHRS and CDR2 is YFSETQ. The CDR3 consists of 16 residues. Trimming removed 7 bases at V and 0 bases at J, with 18 bases between. Only a few counts were recorded for this clonotype. Its antigen is currently unknown. MiXCR was run by TCRdb on the reads, yielding one entry per CDR3 protein. The sample has about 330,000 distinct CDR3 sequences, about 35% seen once. General study points: HLA-C-restricted CMV clonotypes gave the most frequent clonotype in two of eight donors. There were carriers of CMV plus the relevant HLA, and cumulative public TCR beta family frequency identified them.

V gene TRBV5-1 combines with J gene TRBJ2-3; tentatively, D is TRBD2 (6 bases). The TCR originated in a human donor in good health (CMV status not recorded). Some clones in this sample may be carry-over from other donors' samples. Sequencing used cultured PBMCs, obtained from culture after CMV antigen stimulation. In DNA, the CDR3 is TGCGCCAGCTCCGAGGGCGGGACCACTAGCACAGATACGCAGTATTTT. This encodes CASSEGGTTSTDTQYF.